This TCR beta chain was observed in a study of CD8+CD57+ T cells in acquired aplastic anemia listed by TCRdb under 2018. Concerning the study at large: Extracted DNA from sorted CD4+ and CD8+ cells averaged approximately 3 ug, ranging from roughly 0.2 to 30 ug. CD8+CD57+ expansion was defined as frequency above the mean frequency observed in healthy subjects. Results and caveats for the whole study, not just this receptor: About 30 CD8+ CDR3 sequences were found to be shared between patients and controls, but these sequences appeared to be highly expressed in patients and within the immunodominant clones of the patients. CD8+ Simpson's diversity did not differ significantly between patients and healthy controls (P=0.060).

Concerning this clonotype itself: Its antigen is unknown. No quality values exist for individual bases; no much larger clone is one base distant.

Genomic DNA served as template for TCR beta VDJ combination and CDR3 sequence profiling. An Illumina HiSeq 2000 was used for TCR repertoire sequencing. In the original analysis: Repertoires were assessed using TRBV/TRBJ rearrangement plots, CDR3 size and DJ length profiles, and Simpson's diversity index. Whichever DNA sequence was most abundant in the deep sequencing data was defined as the immunodominant clone. CDR3 amino acid sequences were screened for sharing across subjects and were compared with published repertoires and the VDJdb database. In TCRdb, the public reads were trimmed at Q25 with fastp and aligned with MiXCR, with productive beta chains retained. When rows share a CDR3 protein, they turn into one entry using the most common DNA and genes. For this entry, the V and J calls and clone size follow TCRdb and not the study's own pipeline. A total of about 160,000 distinct CDR3 sequences appear in this sample, around 48% of them only once. Approximately 3% of the sample is taken by the ten largest.

Expansion of CD8+CD57+ cells had been shown by flow cytometry in the patients chosen for sequencing. Every patient had a diagnosis of severe acquired aplastic anemia based on International Study of Aplastic Anemia and Agranulocytosis and Camitta criteria. At the time blood was sampled, none of the patients had received any therapy. The study deep-sequenced TCR repertoires of sorted CD4+ and CD8+ blood T cells from severe aplastic anemia patients and healthy subjects. Patients were enrolled in the USA under clinicaltrials.gov protocols 00001620, 01623167, 00001397, 00071045, 00081523 and 00961064. Ficoll-Paque density gradient centrifugation was used to isolate peripheral blood mononuclear cells. Before DNA extraction, CD4+ and CD8+ T cells were sorted by FACS or by magnetic beads. From the cysteine up to the phenylalanine, the CDR3 has a length of 17 residues. Only the CDR3 part of the read is kept: 51 bases, read in frame from the first base. From the germline V gene (reference sequence), CDR1 is DFQATT and CDR2 is SNEGSKA. V sheds 1 base and J sheds 0 bases, leaving 18 bases between their ends.

This sequence was found in a human donor with aplastic anemia. The chain joins TRBV20-1 to TRBJ2-5, with an unclear D gene assignment. Sequenced input: sorted CD4+, CD8+, or CD8+CD57+ T cells (not recorded which) from PBMCs. The sequence in DNA is TGCAGTGCTAGAGCCCGACTGACACGAACGTACCAAGAGACCCAGTACTTC. It specifies CSARARLTRTYQETQYF.